This is a list of T cell receptor beta chains from one sample in a study of sequential checkpoint blockade in melanoma. Produced via immunoSEQ multiplex PCR; TCRdb's table is partial and in-frame only. The table includes about 28,000 clones, roughly nine tenths detected once. Sequences were derived from CD8+ T cells sorted from blood (inferred from file names), sampled from a patient given nivolumab and ipilimumab in sequence. These receptors were collected from a human donor with melanoma. The CDR3 runs from the conserved cysteine through the conserved F or W. The D gene is left open where the match is weak. Size is stated for part of the rows, as once, few or many counts, or as a class when the clone is expanded.

-	TRBV13	-	TRBJ1-2	CASSSSSRGYGYTF	TGTGCCAGCAGCTCCAGCTCACGGGGCTATGGCTACACCTTC
-	TRBV29-1	TRBD1	TRBJ2-2	CSVAQGDTGELFF	TGCAGCGTTGCACAGGGGGACACCGGGGAGCTGTTTTTT
-	TRBV9	-	TRBJ2-2	CASSSSGGGITGELFF	TGTGCCAGCAGCTCCTCTGGCGGGGGCATCACCGGGGAGCTGTTTTTT
-	TRBV9	-	TRBJ2-3	CASTSARDTQYF	TGTGCCAGCACCAGCGCGCGCGATACGCAGTATTTT
once	TRBV9	-	TRBJ1-3	CASSSGRFGNTIYF	TGTGCCAGCAGCTCTGGGAGGTTTGGAAACACCATATATTTT
-	TRBV4-2	-	TRBJ1-1	CASSQDRVAEKAFF	TGTGCCAGCAGCCAAGATCGGGTGGCCGAAAAAGCTTTCTTT
-	TRBV19	-	TRBJ2-7	CASSLGTPSDEQYF	TGTGCCAGTAGTCTCGGGACTCCATCAGACGAGCAGTACTTC
-	TRBV9	-	TRBJ2-3	CASNPTISTDTQYF	TGTGCCAGCAACCCGACTATTAGCACAGATACGCAGTATTTT
-	TRBV14	TRBD1	TRBJ2-3	CASSQTKGAQRNADTQYF	TGTGCCAGCAGCCAAACTAAGGGGGCGCAGAGGAACGCAGATACGCAGTATTTT
-	TRBV7-2	-	TRBJ1-1	CASSSGTEAFF	TGTGCCAGCAGCTCGGGAACTGAAGCTTTCTTT
once	TRBV6-1	-	TRBJ1-1	CASSPIGGSSTEAFF	TGTGCCAGCAGTCCCATAGGGGGTTCAAGCACTGAAGCTTTCTTT
-	TRBV2	TRBD2	TRBJ2-1	CASSEALLAGVYNEQFF	TGTGCCAGCAGTGAAGCCCTCCTAGCGGGAGTCTACAATGAGCAGTTCTTC
-	TRBV7-9	-	TRBJ1-2	CASSFPLGSYGYTF	TGTGCCAGCAGCTTCCCCTTAGGGAGTTATGGCTACACCTTC
-	TRBV4-1	TRBD1	TRBJ2-7	CASSQEADRGYEQYF	TGCGCCAGCAGCCAAGAAGCTGACAGGGGCTACGAGCAGTACTTC
-	TRBV6-6	-	TRBJ2-1	CASSYRSGLYNEQFF	TGTGCCAGCAGTTACCGAAGCGGGCTCTACAATGAGCAGTTCTTC
-	TRBV15	-	TRBJ2-6	CATSRPRVSGANVLTF	TGTGCCACCAGCAGACCCAGGGTATCCGGGGCCAACGTCCTGACTTTC
-	TRBV7-2	TRBD1	TRBJ2-2	CASSLSGGQATGELFF	TGTGCCAGCAGCTTATCAGGGGGCCAAGCCACCGGGGAGCTGTTTTTT
-	TRBV2	TRBD2	TRBJ2-7	CASSEGGTYEQYF	TGTGCCAGCAGTGAGGGAGGGACCTACGAGCAGTACTTC
-	TRBV14	-	TRBJ1-4	CASSRTVEKLFF	TGTGCCAGCAGTCGGACAGTGGAAAAACTGTTTTTT
-	TRBV10-3	-	TRBJ1-2	CAIRGTPRLDGYTF	TGTGCCATCCGGGGAACCCCCCGCCTAGATGGCTACACCTTC
-	TRBV9	TRBD1	TRBJ2-1	CASSRQGNEQFF	TGTGCCAGCAGCCGACAGGGCAATGAGCAGTTCTTC
-	TRBV19	-	TRBJ2-1	CASSIVKDFTREQFF	TGTGCCAGTAGTATAGTCAAGGACTTCACAAGGGAGCAGTTCTTC
-	TRBV30	-	TRBJ1-1	CAWVRVMNTEAFF	TGTGCCTGGGTGCGGGTAATGAACACTGAAGCTTTCTTT
-	TRBV4-1	-	TRBJ1-5	CASSQAQNQPQHF	TGCGCCAGCAGCCAAGCCCAGAATCAGCCCCAGCATTTT
-	TRBV9	-	TRBJ2-1	CASSVGDFTEQFF	TGTGCCAGCAGCGTAGGAGACTTTACGGAGCAGTTCTTC
-	TRBV29-1	-	TRBJ1-1	CSVVEQNTEAFF	TGCAGCGTTGTTGAACAGAACACTGAAGCTTTCTTT
-	TRBV6-6	-	TRBJ1-2	CASSYSEGYYGYTF	TGTGCCAGCAGTTACTCTGAGGGCTACTATGGCTACACCTTC
-	TRBV12-5	-	TRBJ2-5	CASGLVSVCGIFQETQYF	TGTGCTAGTGGTTTGGTAAGTGTATGCGGAATTTTCCAAGAGACCCAGTACTTC
-	TRBV7-9	TRBD2	TRBJ2-3	CASSLGLAEADTDTQYF	TGTGCCAGCAGCCTGGGACTAGCGGAAGCGGACACAGATACGCAGTATTTT
-	TRBV11-2	-	TRBJ1-4	CASSLIKGPNEKLFF	TGTGCCAGCAGCCTAATTAAGGGGCCCAATGAAAAACTGTTTTTT
-	TRBV15	-	TRBJ1-1	CATSSRGLMNTEAFF	TGTGCCACCAGCAGTAGGGGACTTATGAACACTGAAGCTTTCTTT
once	TRBV5-1	-	TRBJ1-1	CASSLAGYLNTEAFF	TGCGCCAGCAGCTTGGCAGGATACTTGAACACTGAAGCTTTCTTT
-	TRBV29-1	-	TRBJ2-5	CSVVGKGFGSETQYF	TGCAGCGTTGTGGGCAAAGGCTTCGGCTCGGAGACCCAGTACTTC
-	TRBV9	-	TRBJ1-1	CASSVVSGTEAFF	TGTGCCAGCAGCGTAGTATCGGGGACTGAAGCTTTCTTT
-	TRBV15	TRBD2	TRBJ2-3	CATSRDWGGPSTDTQYF	TGTGCCACCAGCAGAGATTGGGGGGGACCTAGCACAGATACGCAGTATTTT
-	TRBV14	-	TRBJ2-7	CAGSQGRAAYEQYF	TGTGCCGGCAGCCAAGGGCGGGCCGCCTACGAGCAGTACTTC
-	TRBV7-8	-	TRBJ2-7	CASSLARREQYF	TGTGCCAGCAGCTTAGCGCGGCGCGAGCAGTACTTC
-	TRBV15	TRBD1	TRBJ1-1	CATSRVAGTGFIPEAFF	TGTGCCACCAGCAGAGTTGCGGGGACAGGGTTTATCCCTGAAGCTTTCTTT
-	TRBV7-6	-	TRBJ2-1	CASSLVSAGDYNEQFF	TGTGCCAGCAGCTTAGTCTCGGCAGGGGACTACAATGAGCAGTTCTTC
few	TRBV5-5	-	TRBJ2-7	CASSPDRPLRVQYF	TGTGCCAGCAGCCCCGACAGGCCCCTTAGGGTGCAGTACTTC
-	TRBV7-9	-	TRBJ1-1	CASSLGNRVAFF	TGTGCCAGCAGCTTAGGAAACAGGGTAGCTTTCTTT